There are a few counts of the clone carrying this T cell receptor (beta chain). Its specificity is unknown. The authors prepared the TCRbeta library with unique molecular identifiers. In TCRdb, the PCR reads were re-called with MiXCR into one record per CDR3 protein. Among around 490,000 distinct CDR3 sequences listed, roughly an eighth were seen once. This entry comes from a study of T-cell reconstitution after alpha-beta-depleted transplantation in children. Study-wide points: Among T cells one year after transplant, newly produced cells accounted for most counts and diversity. Reportedly, only several hundred clones from non-depleted graft cells drove alpha-beta T-cell counts at about two months.

The origin of this receptor is a female patient aged 2 to 10 who had a stem cell transplant for aplastic anemia, so the T cells may come from the graft donor. Here the sequenced sample was PBMCs, mostly from graft donor cells, taken 180 days after TCRalphabeta/CD19-depleted stem cell transplant.

CDR3: CASSQSPGAWGPNEKLFF. Written as DNA, the CDR3 is TGCGCCAGCAGCCAATCACCCGGGGCATGGGGCCCTAATGAAAAACTGTTTTTT. V is TRBV4-1 and J is TRBJ1-4; TRBD1 might be the D (5 bases). This CDR3 region has 18 residues. Looked up from germline, CDR1 is MGHRA and CDR2 is YSYEKL. V was trimmed by 2 bases and J by 3 bases, leaving 19 bases between them.